The 5 T cell receptor beta chains in this list originate from one sample, sequenced in a study of blood T cell repertoires in COVID-19. Method: immunoSEQ multiplex PCR; TCRdb's copy keeps in-frame clones and lacks some. The sample carries 25,000 to 30,000 clones, over 85% recorded once. The sequencing input was peripheral blood. Source of these receptors: a man in his 70s with active or convalescent COVID-19.

This sequence joins TRBV11-2 and TRBJ2-3; perhaps TRBD1 as D (5 bases). Germline CDR1 and CDR2: SGHAT and FQNNGV. V was trimmed by 1 base and J by 10 bases, leaving 21 bases between them. The CDR3 runs 16 residues. In DNA, the CDR3 is TGTGCCAGCAGCTTAGCCAACAGGATATCCCCTCGTCCGCAGTATTTT. This sequence encodes CASSLANRISPRPQYF.

The chain combines TRBV5-4 with TRBJ2-7, with D possibly matching TRBD2 (6 bases). CDR1 SGHNT and CDR2 YYREEE come from the germline V gene (reference sequence). CDR3 length: 13 amino acids. V gave up 1 base and J gave up 5 bases, with 10 bases separating them. CDR3 in amino acids: CASSLRGSDEQYF. The CDR3 nucleotides read TGTGCCAGCAGCTTGCGGGGGAGCGACGAGCAGTACTTC.

The rearrangement joins TRBV7-2 to TRBJ1-2; D ambiguous. Germline CDR1 reads SGHTA; CDR2 reads FQGNSA. The CDR3 extends over 13 amino acids. With 3 bases removed from V and 0 bases from J, the gap between germline ends came to 5 bases. CDR3 in amino acids: CASSFGANYGYTF. Written as DNA, the CDR3 is TGTGCCAGCAGCTTTGGAGCTAACTATGGCTACACCTTC.

The count of this clone is one. The chain links TRBV6-1 to TRBJ1-1, with D hard to call. The ends were cut back, 2 bases at V and 4 bases at J, with 8 bases in the middle. The CDR3 is made up of 13 amino acids. The germline V gene encodes CDR1 MNHNS and CDR2 SASEGT. Here the CDR3 reads CASSELYSTEAFF. In DNA, the CDR3 is TGTGCCAGCAGTGAATTGTACAGCACTGAAGCTTTCTTT.

As regards this clone: One end of the junction fails to match germline, which may point to a read error. The chain couples TRBV7-7 to TRBJ2-3; D is unclear. Looked up from germline, CDR1 is SSHAT and CDR2 is FNYEAQ (reference sequence). The CDR3 loop spans 13 amino acids. CDR3 amino acids: CASSLVSWSTQYF. The CDR3 nucleotides read TGTGCTAGCAGCTTAGTTTCTTGGAGTACACAGTATTTT.